These T cell receptor beta chains were read from a single sample in a study of CXCR3-negative and CXCR3-positive naive CD8 T cells. TCRdb re-analyzed the 5' RACE reads; it lists each CDR3 protein once, without DNA. Its table lists 85,000 to 120,000 distinct CDR3 sequences. Sequenced material: naive CXCR3+ CD8+ T cells from blood. These receptors were taken from a human donor in good health. Some clones in this sample may be carry-over from other donors' samples. Each CDR3 is given with its conserved first and last residue.

J gene | V gene | CDR3 protein
TRBJ2-7 | TRBV5-1 | CASSLAGNSYEQYF
TRBJ2-7 | TRBV20-1 | CSARDAGYSYEQYF
TRBJ1-5 | TRBV5-6 | CASSLTGEEPQHF
TRBJ2-6 | TRBV6-2/TRBV6-3 | CASSYGVGANVLTF
TRBJ1-2 | TRBV19 | CASSIKAETNYGYTF
TRBJ2-7 | TRBV6-2/TRBV6-3 | CASIPSYSGSYEQYF
TRBJ1-1 | TRBV6-2/TRBV6-3 | CASSDRDREETEAFF
TRBJ2-6 | TRBV21-1 | CASSTSRGVEQSGANVLTF
TRBJ2-7 | TRBV25-1 | CASSDRGVSYEQYF
TRBJ2-5 | TRBV29-1 | CSVDVGTDQETQYF
TRBJ2-7 | TRBV11-2 | CASSGETQSYEQYF
TRBJ2-7 | TRBV29-1 | CSFGHSSYEQYF
TRBJ2-5 | TRBV6-6 | CASSSTPQETQYF
TRBJ1-2 | TRBV20-1 | CSARVFWRAGGDYGYTF
TRBJ2-2 | TRBV12-3/TRBV12-4 | CASREDRGTGELFF
TRBJ2-1 | TRBV12-3/TRBV12-4 | CASSRFTYNEQFF
TRBJ2-7 | TRBV7-9 | CASSLRQPYEQYF
TRBJ2-1 | TRBV10-3 | CAISGGTGRNEQFF
TRBJ2-5 | TRBV11-2 | CASSLGQGGRAQYF
TRBJ2-7 | TRBV28 | CASTRPISSYEQYF
TRBJ2-3 | TRBV7-9 | CAHRGGGGTDTQYF
TRBJ2-1 | TRBV28 | CASSFGREADEQFF
TRBJ2-3 | TRBV24-1 | CATSDGTDTQYF
TRBJ2-5 | TRBV24-1 | CATSDSVGTGQETQYF
TRBJ2-1 | TRBV7-8 | CASSLGVGEQFF
TRBJ1-2 | TRBV11-3 | CASSPSGQGRDGYTF
TRBJ2-1 | TRBV7-3 | CASSPDSYNEQFF
TRBJ1-1 | TRBV7-9 | CASSFTGQGAPEAFF
TRBJ2-7 | TRBV30 | CAWSVQDRESSKQYF
TRBJ2-1 | TRBV12-3/TRBV12-4 | CASSLAPRGGEQFF
TRBJ1-2 | TRBV14 | CASSQKGQGYGYTF
TRBJ2-7 | TRBV12-3/TRBV12-4 | CASGPHRGAFEQYF
TRBJ2-5 | TRBV5-1 | CASSFDSQETQYF
TRBJ2-7 | TRBV7-3 | CASSDRDRGEYEQYF
TRBJ2-7 | TRBV4-1 | CASSRGLASTYEQYF
TRBJ2-3 | TRBV7-3 | CASSLLGGGDTQYF
TRBJ1-1 | TRBV10-2 | CASSESGGEAFF
TRBJ2-7 | TRBV7-9 | CASSLTYAPYEQYF
TRBJ2-1 | TRBV5-1 | CASSLGTGEVNEQFF
TRBJ2-2 | TRBV7-9 | CASSMSGTIPGELFF
TRBJ2-1 | TRBV7-9 | CASSPDRKFYNEQFF
TRBJ1-5 | TRBV20-1 | CSAIRGSGQPQHF
TRBJ2-3 | TRBV5-6 | CASSIGGLTDTQYF
TRBJ2-1 | TRBV5-1 | CASSSLDDYNEQFF
TRBJ2-3 | TRBV12-3/TRBV12-4 | CASSTPLLAGVTDTQYF
TRBJ1-1 | TRBV9 | CASSPHPGPNTEAFF
TRBJ1-1 | TRBV11-2 | CASSYPRGLSTEAFF
TRBJ2-7 | TRBV5-1 | CASSLGPGGNYEQYF